This T cell receptor (beta chain) was recovered during a study of T cell repertoires in cytomegalovirus infection. Study in general: CMV infection plus the matching HLA type was flagged by public TCR beta signatures.

This clonotype was detected ten times or more. What it recognizes is unknown. General study findings and limits: HLA-C-restricted CMV clonotypes gave the most frequent clonotype in two of eight donors. Identification of carriers of CMV plus the relevant HLA was achieved through cumulative public TCR beta family frequency.

TCRdb itself ran the reads through MiXCR, one entry per CDR3 protein. The sample lists about 770,000 distinct CDR3 sequences, 29% occurring once. The length of the CDR3 is 13 residues. Trimming took off 6 bases at V and 0 bases at J, with 6 bases between the two ends. Germline V gene sequence: CDR1 MNHEY, CDR2 SVGAGI. The receptor's source is a human donor in good health (CMV status not recorded). Some clones in this sample may be carry-over from other donors' samples. This chain links TRBV6-5 with TRBJ2-1; D is unclear. The sequenced sample was cultured CD8+ T cells from PBMCs, obtained from culture after CMV antigen stimulation. The CDR3 protein is CASRESSYNEQFF. The CDR3 coding sequence is TGTGCCAGCAGGGAGTCCTCCTACAATGAGCAGTTCTTC.